The rows below give T cell receptor beta chains drawn from one sample of a study of blood T cell repertoires in COVID-19. Profiling relied on immunoSEQ multiplex PCR, and the TCRdb table lists in-frame clones only, not all of them. The data contain some 250,000 clones, 75% to 90% of them singletons. The sample comprised PBMCs or T cells enriched from blood (not recorded which). All receptors come from a woman between 50 and 59 years old who had recovered from COVID-19. Both conserved end residues are part of each CDR3. Fields, in order: J gene, clone size, V gene, D gene, CDR3 protein, CDR3 DNA. The D gene is left open where the match is weak. Not every row has a clone size; where given, it reads once, few, many or a size class.

J: TRBJ1-1; size: -; V: TRBV12-3/TRBV12-4; D: TRBD1; CDR3: CASRGQGGTEAFF; DNA: TGTGCCAGCAGGGGACAGGGAGGGACTGAAGCTTTCTTT
J: TRBJ2-5; size: -; V: TRBV7-2; D: TRBD2; CDR3: CASSLAASGYGQETQYF; DNA: TGTGCCAGCAGCTTAGCGGCTAGCGGGTACGGTCAAGAGACCCAGTACTTC
J: TRBJ2-1; size: -; V: TRBV7-6; D: TRBD2; CDR3: CASSTSVLAGGAPYNEQFF; DNA: TGTGCCAGCAGCACCTCCGTACTAGCGGGAGGGGCACCTTACAATGAGCAGTTCTTC
J: TRBJ2-7; size: -; V: TRBV11-1; D: -; CDR3: CASSSIYEQYF; DNA: TGTGCCAGCAGCTCTATTTACGAGCAGTACTTC
J: TRBJ1-5; size: -; V: TRBV19; D: -; CDR3: CASSIAGFGNQPQHF; DNA: TGTGCCAGTAGTATTGCGGGGTTTGGCAATCAGCCCCAGCATTTT
J: TRBJ2-5; size: -; V: TRBV28; D: TRBD2; CDR3: CASSPRPGLAATQETQYF; DNA: TGTGCCAGCAGTCCACGCCCCGGACTAGCGGCAACCCAAGAGACCCAGTACTTC
J: TRBJ2-1; size: -; V: TRBV2; D: TRBD2; CDR3: CASSGTSRSYNEQFF; DNA: TGTGCCAGCAGCGGGACTAGCCGGAGCTACAATGAGCAGTTCTTC
J: TRBJ1-1; size: once; V: TRBV28; D: -; CDR3: CASSLVRSGTEAFF; DNA: TGTGCCAGCAGTTTGGTGAGGTCGGGCACTGAAGCTTTCTTT
J: TRBJ1-5; size: once; V: TRBV4-1; D: -; CDR3: CASSGAQDQPQHF; DNA: TGCGCCAGCAGCGGGGCACAAGATCAGCCCCAGCATTTT
J: TRBJ1-2; size: -; V: TRBV19; D: TRBD1; CDR3: CASTSGTGGRNYGYTF; DNA: TGTGCCAGTACCTCCGGGACAGGGGGCAGAAACTATGGCTACACCTTC
J: TRBJ2-3; size: once; V: TRBV10-3; D: TRBD2; CDR3: CAISEGLAASTDTQYF; DNA: TGTGCCATCAGTGAGGGACTAGCGGCAAGCACAGATACGCAGTATTTT
J: TRBJ2-1; size: -; V: TRBV27; D: -; CDR3: CASTAGWYNEQFF; DNA: TGTGCCAGCACGGCGGGCTGGTACAATGAGCAGTTCTTC
J: TRBJ1-2; size: -; V: TRBV18; D: TRBD1; CDR3: CASSQGDRIYGYTF; DNA: TGTGCCAGTTCACAGGGGGACAGGATCTATGGCTACACCTTC
J: TRBJ1-5; size: -; V: TRBV5-6; D: -; CDR3: CASSLGRARGPQHF; DNA: TGTGCCAGCAGCTTGGGACGGGCCAGGGGGCCCCAGCATTTT
J: TRBJ2-3; size: -; V: TRBV12-3/TRBV12-4; D: -; CDR3: CASSYGGTDTQYF; DNA: TGTGCCAGCAGTTACGGGGGAACAGATACGCAGTATTTT
J: TRBJ1-5; size: -; V: TRBV6-5; D: TRBD1; CDR3: CASSYAGQSSNQPQHF; DNA: TGTGCCAGCAGTTACGCGGGACAGAGTAGCAATCAGCCCCAGCATTTT
J: TRBJ2-1; size: -; V: TRBV2; D: -; CDR3: CASSEDGAPPGEQFF; DNA: TGTGCCAGCAGTGAAGATGGGGCCCCTCCGGGTGAGCAGTTCTTC
J: TRBJ1-6; size: -; V: TRBV6-5; D: -; CDR3: CASAGQGRDSPLHF; DNA: TGTGCCAGCGCCGGGCAGGGGAGGGATTCACCCCTCCACTTT
J: TRBJ1-5; size: few; V: TRBV2; D: TRBD1; CDR3: CASSEPLTGGQPQHF; DNA: TGTGCCAGCAGTGAACCCTTGACAGGGGGTCAGCCCCAGCATTTT
J: TRBJ2-7; size: few; V: TRBV7-9; D: -; CDR3: CASSFLYEQYF; DNA: TGTGCCAGCAGCTTCCTTTACGAGCAGTACTTC
J: TRBJ2-5; size: -; V: TRBV24-1; D: TRBD1; CDR3: CATSEGTGGYETQYF; DNA: TGTGCCACCAGTGAGGGGACAGGGGGCTATGAGACCCAGTACTTC
J: TRBJ1-3; size: -; V: TRBV28; D: -; CDR3: CASSFPSSGNTIYF; DNA: TGTGCCAGCAGTTTTCCGAGCTCTGGAAACACCATATATTTT